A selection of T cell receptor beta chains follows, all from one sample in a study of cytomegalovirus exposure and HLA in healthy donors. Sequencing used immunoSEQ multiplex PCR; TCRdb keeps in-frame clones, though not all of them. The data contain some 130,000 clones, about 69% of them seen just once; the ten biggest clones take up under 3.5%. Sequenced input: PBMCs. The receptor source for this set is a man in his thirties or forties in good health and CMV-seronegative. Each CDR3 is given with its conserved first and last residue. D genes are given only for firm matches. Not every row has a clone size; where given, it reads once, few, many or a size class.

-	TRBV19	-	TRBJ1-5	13	CASSISVGQPQHF	TGTGCCAGTAGTATCTCAGTGGGCCAGCCCCAGCATTTT
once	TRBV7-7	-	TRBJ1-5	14	CASSSPIVNQPQHF	TGTGCTAGCAGCTCCCCCATAGTCAATCAGCCCCAGCATTTT
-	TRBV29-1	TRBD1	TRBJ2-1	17	CSVEGAPGQEFYNEQFF	TGCAGCGTTGAAGGAGCACCGGGACAGGAGTTCTACAATGAGCAGTTCTTC
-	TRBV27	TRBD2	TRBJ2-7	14	CASSLAGGPYEQYF	TGTGCCAGCAGCCTAGCGGGGGGGCCCTACGAGCAGTACTTC
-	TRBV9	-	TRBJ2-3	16	CASSAGRLTSTDTQYF	TGTGCCAGCTCCGCCGGCCGACTCACTAGCACAGATACGCAGTATTTT
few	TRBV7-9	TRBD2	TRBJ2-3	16	CASSSDGGAGTDTQYF	TGTGCCAGCAGCTCAGACGGGGGGGCGGGCACAGATACGCAGTATTTT
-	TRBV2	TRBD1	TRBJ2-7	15	CASSIRQGAFSEQYF	TGTGCCAGCAGCATAAGACAGGGGGCATTCTCCGAGCAGTACTTC
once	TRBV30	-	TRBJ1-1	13	CAWKQQENTEAFF	TGTGCCTGGAAACAACAGGAAAACACTGAAGCTTTCTTT
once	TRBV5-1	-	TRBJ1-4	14	CASSSGLGDEKLFF	TGCGCCAGCAGCTCGGGACTTGGGGATGAAAAACTGTTTTTT
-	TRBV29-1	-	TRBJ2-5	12	CSVAGSQETQYF	TGCAGCGTTGCAGGGTCCCAAGAGACCCAGTACTTC
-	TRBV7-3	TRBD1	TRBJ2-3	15	CASSSRTGSTDTQYF	TGTGCCAGCAGCTCAAGGACAGGGAGCACAGATACGCAGTATTTT
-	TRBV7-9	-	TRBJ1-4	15	CASSPRQALQEKLFF	TGTGCCAGCAGCCCGAGACAGGCTCTTCAAGAAAAACTGTTTTTT
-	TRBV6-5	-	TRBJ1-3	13	CASSEDSGNTIYF	TGTGCCAGCAGTGAAGACAGCGGAAACACCATATATTTT
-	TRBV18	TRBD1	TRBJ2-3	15	CASSPWGDRADTQYF	TGTGCCAGCTCACCTTGGGGGGACAGGGCAGATACGCAGTATTTT
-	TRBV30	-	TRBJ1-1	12	CAWGPGNTEAFF	TGTGCCTGGGGGCCAGGGAACACTGAAGCTTTCTTT
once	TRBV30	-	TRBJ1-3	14	CAWSVAFSGNTIYF	TGTGCCTGGAGTGTAGCTTTCTCTGGAAACACCATATATTTT
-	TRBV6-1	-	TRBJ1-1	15	CASSEAINTGIAAFF	TGTGCCAGCAGTGAAGCCATTAACACAGGGATCGCGGCTTTCTTT
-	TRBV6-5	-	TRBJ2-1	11	CASSFLNEQFF	TGTGCCAGCAGTTTCTTGAATGAGCAGTTCTTC
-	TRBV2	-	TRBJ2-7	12	CASRRSKYEQYF	TGTGCCAGCCGGAGAAGTAAATACGAGCAGTACTTC
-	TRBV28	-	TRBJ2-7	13	CASSLLPAYEQYF	TGTGCCAGCAGCCTTCTTCCCGCCTACGAGCAGTACTTC
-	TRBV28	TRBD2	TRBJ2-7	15	CASRTSGGSSYEQYF	TGTGCCAGCAGGACTAGCGGGGGGAGCTCCTACGAGCAGTACTTC
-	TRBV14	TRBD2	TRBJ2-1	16	CASSQVRAGIYNEQFF	TGTGCCAGCAGCCAAGTTCGAGCGGGGATCTACAATGAGCAGTTCTTC
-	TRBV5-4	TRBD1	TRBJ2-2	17	CASSPPTGVRNTGELFF	TGTGCCAGCAGCCCTCCGACAGGGGTCAGGAACACCGGGGAGCTGTTTTTT